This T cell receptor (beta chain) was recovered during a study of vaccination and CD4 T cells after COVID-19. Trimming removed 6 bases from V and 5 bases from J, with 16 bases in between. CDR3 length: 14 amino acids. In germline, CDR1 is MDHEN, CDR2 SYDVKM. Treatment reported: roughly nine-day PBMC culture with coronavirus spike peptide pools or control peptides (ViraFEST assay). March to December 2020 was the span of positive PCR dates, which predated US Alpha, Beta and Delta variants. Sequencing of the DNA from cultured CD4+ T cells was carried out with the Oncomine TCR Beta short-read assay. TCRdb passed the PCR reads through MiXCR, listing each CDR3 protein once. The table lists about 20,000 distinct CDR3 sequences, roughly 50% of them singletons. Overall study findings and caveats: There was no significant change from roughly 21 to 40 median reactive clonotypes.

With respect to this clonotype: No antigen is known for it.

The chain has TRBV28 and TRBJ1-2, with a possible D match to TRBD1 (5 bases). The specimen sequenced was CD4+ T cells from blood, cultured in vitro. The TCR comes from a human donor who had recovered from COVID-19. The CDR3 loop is CASRSAQDIYGYTF. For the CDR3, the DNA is TGTGCCAGCAGGTCGGCTCAGGACATATATGGCTACACCTTC.